This passage covers 22 T cell receptor beta chains from one sample sequenced in a study of regulatory T cells in long-lasting Graves disease. Specified time point: persistent/refractory GD, antithyroid drugs over 5 years with positive TRAb. PBMCs provided the RNA from which the TCR library was made. iRepertoire HTBI primers and Arm-PCR of CDR3 regions built TCR beta libraries. TCRdb re-called the multiplex PCR reads with MiXCR, one entry per CDR3 protein. The sample lists approximately 500,000 distinct CDR3 sequences, about 22% seen once, with roughly 7% in the top ten. The sample here was peripheral blood mononuclear cells (PBMCs), taken when the disease was refractory, from a patient treated with antithyroid drugs. The receptors here all came from a female donor with Graves disease.

Concerning this clonotype itself: The junction and the germline gene differ at one end; a read error may be behind it. The CDR3 DNA follows: TGTGCCGGCAGGAGGGGAGTGGGCACTGAAGCTTTCTTT. It specifies CAGRRGVGTEAFF. The V call is TRBV6-2 or TRBV6-3, the J call TRBJ1-1; tentatively, D is TRBD1 (5 bases). Germline CDR1 MNHEY, CDR2 SVGEGT. This CDR3 is built from 13 residues.

This clonotype showed up many times. The chain carries TRBV2 and TRBJ2-5, with D possibly matching TRBD1 (6 bases). Germline V gene lookup returns CDR1 SNHLY and CDR2 FYNNEI. The CDR3 runs 13 residues. V lost 4 bases and J 6 bases, leaving 12 bases between the germline ends. The CDR3: CASSADSMKTQYF. In DNA, the CDR3 is TGTGCCAGCAGTGCGGACAGCATGAAGACCCAGTACTTC.

J is TRBJ1-4 and V is TRBV25-1; weak D call: TRBD1 (5 bases). The CDR3 has 15 amino acids. The germline V gene encodes CDR1 MGHDK and CDR2 SYGVNS. Between the trimmed V and J ends, which lost 4 bases and 10 bases, there was a span of 19 bases. The CDR3 spells CASSGTTVRTSKLFF. Here the CDR3 DNA reads TGTGCCAGCAGTGGGACGACAGTCCGAACCTCAAAACTGTTTTTT.

This chain uses TRBV20-1 with TRBJ2-7; no clear D. V shed 0 bases and J shed 3 bases, with 12 bases lying between them. Germline-derived CDR1 and CDR2 are DFQATT and SNEGSKA (reference sequence). The CDR3 runs 14 residues. CDR3 nucleotide sequence: TGCAGTGCTAGAGATACGGGCAGGCTCTACGAGCAGTACTTC. Protein: CSARDTGRLYEQYF.

The rearrangement joins TRBV5-4 to TRBJ1-3; D gene uncertain. V was shortened by 3 bases and J by 2 bases, with 9 bases between the two germline ends. The germline CDR1 and CDR2 sequences are SGHNT and YYREEE (reference sequence). CDR3 length: 14 residues. CDR3 sequence reads: CASSSQMAGNTIYF. The DNA for the CDR3 is TGTGCCAGCAGCTCCCAAATGGCTGGAAACACCATATATTTT. Full variable domain (remainder filled in from reference TRBV5-4 and TRBJ1-3): ETGVTQSPTHLIKTRGQQVTLRCSSQSGHNTVSWYQQALGQGPQFIFQYYREEENGRGNFPPRFSGLQFPNYSSELNVNALELDDSALYLCASSSQMAGNTIYFGEGSWLTVV.

Many counts were recorded for this clonotype. This sequence joins TRBV7-2 and TRBJ1-3; 8 nucleotides line up with TRBD1. The germline V gene has CDR1 SGHTA and CDR2 FQGNSA. This CDR3 has 18 residues. Trimming cost V 1 base and J 4 bases; bases outside gene matches: 12. The CDR3 is CASSLEVWATGDGNTIYF. For the CDR3, the DNA is TGTGCCAGCAGCTTAGAGGTTTGGGCGACAGGGGACGGAAACACCATATATTTT. Supplemented by reference TRBV7-2 and TRBJ1-3, the full variable domain reads GAGVSQSPSNKVTEKGKDVELRCDPISGHTALYWYRQSLGQGLEFLIYFQGNSAPDKSGLPSDRFSAERTGGSVSTLTIQRTQQEDSAVYLCASSLEVWATGDGNTIYFGEGSWLTVV.

The chain carries TRBV5-4 and TRBJ1-1; perhaps TRBD1 as D (5 bases). V dropped 4 bases and J dropped 7 bases, with 14 bases sitting between them. CDR3 length: 13 residues. Germline V CDR1 and CDR2: SGHNT, YYREEE (reference sequence). The CDR3 reads CASSLGDRVEAFF. The CDR3 bases are TGTGCCAGCAGCCTGGGGGATAGGGTTGAAGCTTTCTTT.

This clonotype was observed at least ten times. The V gene is TRBV6-1, the J gene TRBJ2-5, with 14 bases that match TRBD2. J gave up 5 bases and V 7 bases, and 3 bases lay outside the gene matches. Germline V gives CDR1 MNHNS, CDR2 SASEGT. The CDR3 loop spans 14 amino acids. This CDR3 reads CASMTSGGAETQYF. The DNA of the CDR3 is TGTGCCAGCATGACTAGCGGGGGGGCCGAGACCCAGTACTTC.

The genes are TRBV29-1 and TRBJ2-7; possibly TRBD1 for D (5 bases). Trimming cost V 1 base and J 3 bases, with 13 bases left between them. Germline-derived CDR1 and CDR2 are SQVTM and ANQGSEA. CDR3 length equals 14 residues. CDR3 region: CSVEVAGKNYEQYF. The CDR3 DNA sequence: TGCAGCGTTGAAGTGGCAGGGAAGAACTACGAGCAGTACTTC.

The chain employs TRBV6-2 or TRBV6-3 and TRBJ1-2; D gene unclear. The CDR3 contains 14 residues. Germline CDR1 MNHEY, CDR2 SVGEGT. V lost 8 bases, J lost 1 base, and 14 bases lay in between. The CDR3, as DNA: TGTGCCAGCGAAAAAAGGACGGTTAACTATGGCTACACCTTC. Translated, it gives CASEKRTVNYGYTF.

There are many counts of this clonotype. DNA of the CDR3: TGTGCCAGCAGCTCCCACGGGGGAAGCTCTGGAAACACCATATATTTT. This codes for CASSSHGGSSGNTIYF. The chain uses TRBV7-9 and TRBJ1-3, with D tentatively TRBD1 (5 bases). Looked up from germline, CDR1 is SEHNR and CDR2 is FQNEAQ (reference sequence). V was clipped by 4 bases and J by 0 bases, with 13 bases between them. The CDR3 extends over 16 amino acids.

This clonotype has ten or more counts. This sequence joins TRBV27 and TRBJ2-1; 10 nucleotides match TRBD2. Germline CDR1 is MNHEY and CDR2 is SMNVEV (reference sequence). CDR3 length equals 15 residues. The V gene end was trimmed by 6 bases and the J gene end by 4 bases; junction bases not matched to a gene: 6. The CDR3 sequence: CASSFGLAAYNEQFF. The CDR3 bases are TGTGCCAGCAGCTTCGGACTAGCGGCTTACAATGAGCAGTTCTTC.

To note about this clonotype: This may stem from a read error, because a much larger clone lies one nucleotide away. The rearrangement uses TRBV15 and TRBJ1-4, with TRBD1 as a possible D gene (6 bases). The CDR3 runs 16 residues. Germline V gene data show CDR1 as LNHNV and CDR2 as YYDKDF (reference sequence). CDR3 in amino acids: CVTSRDLTGPNEKLFF. The CDR3 DNA is TGTGTCACCAGCAGAGATTTGACAGGCCCTAATGAAAAACTGTTTTTT.

This sequence joins TRBV7-3 and TRBJ2-7, with a weak D call TRBD1 (6 bases). This CDR3 has 14 residues. V was clipped by 5 bases and J by 2 bases, with 13 bases between them. Per the germline V gene, CDR1 is SGHTA and CDR2 is FQGTGA. The CDR3 here is CASSLRRQAYEQYF. In DNA form, the CDR3 reads TGTGCCAGCAGCCTTCGTAGACAGGCCTACGAGCAGTACTTC.

A few counts support this clonotype. Since a much larger clone is just one base distant, this may be a read error. The chain combines TRBV9 with TRBJ1-1; D unresolved. This CDR3 has 13 residues. The V and J ends lost 1 base and 1 base respectively, with 5 bases between them. Germline CDR1 SGDLS, CDR2 YYNGEE. The CDR3 loop reads CASSVTPNTEAFF. As DNA, the CDR3 is TGTGCCAGCAGCGTAACCCCGAACACTGAAGCTTTCTTT.

The gene calls are TRBV20-1 and TRBJ1-5, with a tentative D call TRBD1 (6 bases). V was cut by 3 bases and J by 7 bases, with 16 bases left in between. The CDR3 runs 14 residues. The V gene's germline CDR1 is DFQATT and CDR2 SNEGSKA (reference sequence). The CDR3 loop reads CSARAGEVSQPQHF. The CDR3 nucleotides read TGCAGTGCTAGGGCAGGGGAGGTTTCACAGCCCCAGCATTTT.

This clonotype showed up just a few times. V gene TRBV10-1 combines with J gene TRBJ1-6; D is uncertain. This CDR3 is 13 amino acids long. Germline-derived CDR1 and CDR2 are WNHNN and SYGVQD (reference sequence). Between the trimmed V and J ends, which lost 6 bases and 8 bases, there was a span of 11 bases. In nucleotides, the CDR3 is TGCGCCAGCAGCCCTCAACCGGATTCACCCCTCCACTTT. It encodes CASSPQPDSPLHF.

This clonotype was picked up a small number of times. The chain carries TRBV13 and TRBJ2-7, with 8 nucleotides matching TRBD2. Germline V CDR1 and CDR2: PRHDT, FYEKMQ (reference sequence). The CDR3 runs to 15 residues. J gave up 1 base and V 2 bases, and 4 bases lay outside the gene matches. CDR3 nucleotide sequence: TGTGCCAGCAGCTTACGGGGGGGCTCTTCCTACGAGCAGTACTTC. Translated, it gives CASSLRGGSSYEQYF.

This clonotype came up a few times. The chain is built from TRBV6-2 or TRBV6-3 and TRBJ2-2; D gene unclear. Germline V gene lookup returns CDR1 MNHEY and CDR2 SVGEGT. Trimming shortened V by 5 bases and J by 7 bases, and 5 bases separated the two germline ends. CDR3 length: 11 amino acids. The CDR3 DNA follows: TGTGCCAGCAGTAGGATCGGGGAGCTGTTTTTT. Translated: CASSRIGELFF.

This clonotype was found many times. The rearrangement joins TRBV5-6 to TRBJ1-2; 9 positions match TRBD1. The CDR3 length is 14 residues. CDR1 is SGHDT and CDR2 is YYEEEE in the germline V gene. Losses at the gene ends were 4 bases for V and 3 bases for J; bases not matched to a gene: 4. Written as DNA, the CDR3 is TGTGCCAGCAGCACGGGACAGGGTTACTATGGCTACACCTTC. As protein: CASSTGQGYYGYTF.

This sequence joins TRBV20-1 and TRBJ2-2, with 10 bases lining up with TRBD2. The CDR3 totals 14 residues. Germline loops: CDR1 DFQATT, CDR2 SNEGSKA (reference sequence). V trimming: 3 bases; J trimming: 4 bases; junction bases outside the gene matches: 2. The CDR3 reads CSARRTSGTGELFF. The CDR3 DNA sequence: TGCAGTGCTAGGAGGACTAGCGGCACCGGGGAGCTGTTTTTT.

This clonotype occurred a few times. The rearrangement joins TRBV30 to TRBJ1-2; D gene uncertain. This CDR3 comprises 13 residues. Trimming removed 5 bases at V and 6 bases at J, with 16 bases between. CDR1 and CDR2 (germline): GTSNPN, SVGIG (reference sequence). CDR3 in DNA: TGTGCCTGGTTCGAGCAGCTTAGCCATGGCTACACCTTC. Amino acid sequence: CAWFEQLSHGYTF.